These T cell receptor beta chains were read from a single sample in a study of T cells in Graves' hyperthyroidism and ophthalmopathy. TCRdb recomputed calls from the multiplex PCR reads with MiXCR, one row per CDR3 protein. The data hold fewer than 400,000 distinct CDR3 sequences, with around 25% observed a single time. The sample taken for sequencing was blood. These receptors were obtained from a man aged 45-60 years with Graves' hyperthyroidism. Both conserved end residues are part of each CDR3. Fields, in order: CDR3 length, clone size, D gene, V gene, J gene, CDR3 protein, CDR3 DNA. D genes are given only for firm matches. Only part of the rows carry a size: once, few, many, or a class if the clone is expanded.

13	.	.	TRBV25-1	TRBJ1-1	CASSEPGRVEAFF	TGTGCCAGCAGTGAACCGGGCAGGGTCGAAGCTTTCTTT
13	many	.	TRBV5-1	TRBJ1-4	CASSLSANEKLFF	TGCGCCAGCAGCCTTTCAGCTAATGAAAAACTGTTTTTT
15	few	TRBD1	TRBV7-2	TRBJ2-7	CASSLGDRGTYEQYF	TGTGCCAGCAGCTTAGGGGACAGGGGGACCTACGAGCAGTACTTC
14	few	.	TRBV3-1	TRBJ2-3	CASSQDHLGDTQYF	TGTGCCAGCAGCCAAGACCACCTTGGGGATACGCAGTATTTT
12	few	TRBD1	TRBV20-1	TRBJ1-1	CSATGQGRGAFF	TGCAGTGCTACTGGACAGGGTCGGGGAGCTTTCTTT
12	.	.	TRBV6-9	TRBJ1-2	CASSSDEYGYTF	TGTGCCAGCAGTTCGGACGAATATGGCTACACCTTC
14	few	.	TRBV5-1	TRBJ2-1	CASSLDYFYNEQFF	TGCGCCAGCAGCCTCGACTATTTCTACAATGAGCAGTTCTTC
15	few	TRBD2	TRBV5-1	TRBJ2-3	CASSFERESTDTQYF	TGCGCCAGCAGCTTTGAGCGGGAAAGCACAGATACGCAGTATTTT
15	.	TRBD2	TRBV7-3	TRBJ2-1	CASSPPGLASGEQFF	TGTGCCAGCAGCCCACCGGGACTAGCGTCGGGTGAGCAGTTCTTC
15	few	TRBD2	TRBV5-1	TRBJ2-1	CASSLGFSGMGEQFF	TGCGCCAGCAGCTTGGGCTTCAGCGGGATGGGTGAGCAGTTCTTC
15	.	.	TRBV24-1	TRBJ2-7	CATSDSTDRSYEQYF	TGTGCCACCAGTGACTCAACGGACAGATCCTACGAGCAGTACTTC
16	many	TRBD1	TRBV29-1	TRBJ2-1	CSVEDPDRGLANEQFF	TGCAGCGTTGAAGATCCGGACAGGGGGCTAGCCAATGAGCAGTTCTTC
12	.	.	TRBV7-9	TRBJ2-7	CASGQQDYEQYF	TGTGCCAGCGGGCAACAAGACTACGAGCAGTACTTC